Listed below are T cell receptor beta chains from one sample, sequenced in a study of cytomegalovirus exposure and HLA in healthy donors. Data came from immunoSEQ multiplex PCR; TCRdb stores just in-frame clones and leaves some out. The sample records fewer than 200,000 clones, approximately 85% being singletons. The sequenced sample was PBMCs. The receptors here all came from a man in his thirties or forties in good health and CMV-seropositive. Both conserved end residues are part of each CDR3. The D gene is left open where the match is weak. Size values are once, few and many counts, or a class for expanded clones, and some rows have none.

TRBJ1-1 | TRBV11-3 | TRBD1 | - | TGTGCCAGCAGCCCTCAGGGGGCGAGAACTGAAGCTTTCTTT | CASSPQGARTEAFF
TRBJ2-1 | TRBV5-4 | TRBD2 | - | TGTGCCAGCAGCCCAGGACAGGGGTGGGGACTAGCGGAAAATGAGCAGTTCTTC | CASSPGQGWGLAENEQFF
TRBJ2-7 | TRBV7-2 | TRBD1 | - | TGTGCCAGCAGCCCCGGGACAGGTATATCCTACGAGCAGTACTTC | CASSPGTGISYEQYF
TRBJ1-4 | TRBV11-2 | TRBD1 | once | TGTGCCAGCAACAATAGGGGGCAGGGGCTTCATGCTAATGAAAAACTGTTTTTT | CASNNRGQGLHANEKLFF
TRBJ2-2 | TRBV7-9 | - | - | TGTGCCAGCAGCCCCGAGTGGAGTGGGGAGCTGTTTTTT | CASSPEWSGELFF
TRBJ1-2 | TRBV7-8 | TRBD1 | - | TGTGCCAGCAGCTTAGAGGGCAGGGGGCGGGATGGCTACACCTTC | CASSLEGRGRDGYTF
TRBJ1-2 | TRBV5-1 | TRBD1 | - | TGCGCCAGCAGCGCCGGGACAGCGAACTATGGCTACACCTTC | CASSAGTANYGYTF
TRBJ2-1 | TRBV14 | - | - | TGTGCCAGCAGCCAAGTTCTAATTGAGCAGTTCTTC | CASSQVLIEQFF
TRBJ2-5 | TRBV5-1 | TRBD2 | - | TGCGCCAGCAGCTTGCCGGCTAGCGGCTTACACCAAGAGACCCAGTACTTC | CASSLPASGLHQETQYF
TRBJ1-4 | TRBV9 | TRBD1 | - | TGTGCCAGCAGCGTAGGACTGACAGGGGGCATAGGTGAAAAACTGTTTTTT | CASSVGLTGGIGEKLFF
TRBJ1-1 | TRBV5-4 | - | - | TGTGCCAGCAGCCCCTTTGACAGGAACACTGAAGCTTTCTTT | CASSPFDRNTEAFF
TRBJ2-5 | TRBV27 | TRBD1 | - | TGTGCCATCGCGACAGGGTCTCAAGAGACCCAGTACTTC | CAIATGSQETQYF
TRBJ2-7 | TRBV11-3 | TRBD1 | - | TGTGCCAGCAGCTTAGTCCTGACAGGGGCGCGGTACGAGCAGTACTTC | CASSLVLTGARYEQYF
TRBJ1-3 | TRBV4-1 | - | few | TGCGCCAGCAGCCAAGGTTACTCTGGAAACACCATATATTTT | CASSQGYSGNTIYF
TRBJ1-5 | TRBV7-2 | - | - | TGTGCCAGCAGCCTCAGGTTCAATCAGCCCCAGCATTTT | CASSLRFNQPQHF
TRBJ2-5 | TRBV30 | TRBD2 | once | TGTGCCTGGAGTGCCCTAGCGGGAGTGGAGACCCAGTACTTC | CAWSALAGVETQYF
TRBJ1-4 | TRBV5-1 | - | - | TGCGCCAGCAGCACCTCCCTAGTAGGGCAGCGGGATGAAAAACTGTTTTTT | CASSTSLVGQRDEKLFF
TRBJ1-1 | TRBV7-2 | - | - | TGTGCCAGCAGCTTAGCAGGCCGGGGTCGAACTGAAGCTTTCTTT | CASSLAGRGRTEAFF
TRBJ2-7 | TRBV6-1 | TRBD2 | - | TGTGCCAGCAGTCATAGCGGGAGGGCCCCCGAGCAGTACTTC | CASSHSGRAPEQYF
TRBJ1-1 | TRBV27 | - | - | TGTGCCAGCCGATCGGGTCAGGGGTACACTGAAGCTTTCTTT | CASRSGQGYTEAFF
TRBJ1-5 | TRBV5-5 | - | - | TGTGCCAGCAGCTTTAAGGGGTTCTTCAATCAGCCCCAGCATTTT | CASSFKGFFNQPQHF
TRBJ1-2 | TRBV6-4 | TRBD1 | - | TGTGCCAGCAGTGAAGGGACAGGCTATGGCTACACCTTC | CASSEGTGYGYTF